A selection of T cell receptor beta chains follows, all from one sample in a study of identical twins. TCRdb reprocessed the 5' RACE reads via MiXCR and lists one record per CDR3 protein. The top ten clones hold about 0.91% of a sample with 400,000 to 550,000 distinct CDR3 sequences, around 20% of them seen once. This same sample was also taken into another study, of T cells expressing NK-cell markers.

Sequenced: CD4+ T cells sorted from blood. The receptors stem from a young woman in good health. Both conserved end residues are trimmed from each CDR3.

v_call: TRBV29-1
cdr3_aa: SVDYAGSGTEAF

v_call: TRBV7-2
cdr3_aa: ASSQYVGGYNEQF

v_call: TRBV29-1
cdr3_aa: STRIVNTEAF

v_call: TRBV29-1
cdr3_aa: SAQTRSKETQY

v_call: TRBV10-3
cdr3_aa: AISESKREQY

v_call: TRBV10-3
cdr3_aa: AISDETRTVYEQY

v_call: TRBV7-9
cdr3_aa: ASSTAWDRAYEQY

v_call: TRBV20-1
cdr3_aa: SADSTSGGSYEQY

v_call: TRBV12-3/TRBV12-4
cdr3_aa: ASILGGRIYNEQF

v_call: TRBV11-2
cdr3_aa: ASSRGGSNQPQH

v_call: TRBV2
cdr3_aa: ASSPWTSEAF

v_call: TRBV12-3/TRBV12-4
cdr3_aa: ASSLGHRLSEQY

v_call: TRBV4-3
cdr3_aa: ASSAVRHSGANVLT

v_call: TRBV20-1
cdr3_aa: SAREQTGYNEQF

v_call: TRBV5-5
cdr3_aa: ASSFETGGNSPLH